This T cell receptor beta chain was obtained from a study of T cells in Graves' hyperthyroidism and ophthalmopathy. Amplified TCR beta CDR3 regions came from RNA transcripts. HTBI primers were used for first-round RT-PCR of the TCR CDR3. TCRdb processed the multiplex PCR reads anew with MiXCR; each CDR3 protein has one entry. This table has 560,000 or so distinct CDR3 sequences, around 46% appearing once. Trimming cost V 1 base and J 4 bases; bases outside gene matches: 6. This CDR3 has 15 amino acids. Germline V CDR1 and CDR2: SNHLY, FYNNEI. The sequenced sample was peripheral blood or thyroid tissue (not recorded which). The chain combines TRBV2 with TRBJ1-1; TRBD1 matches 7 bases. The source is a woman aged 18-29 years with Graves' hyperthyroidism. The CDR3 loop is CASSEVGRQGTEAFF. The CDR3 nucleotides are TGTGCCAGCAGTGAAGTGGGGCGACAGGGCACTGAAGCTTTCTTT.